The 15 T cell receptor beta chains reported below all come from one sample, sequenced in a study of blood T cell repertoires in COVID-19 (TCRdb year 2020). Library preparation employed the immunoSEQ multiplex PCR assay. The immuneACCESS repertoire file appears here via TCRdb, limited to in-frame rearrangements. These files lack a portion of the clones; in checked studies, under half of the deficit traces to unresolved V genes, and the cause of the others is not known. This sample lists around 150,000 clones; about 72% were detected once. 10% to 11% of the sample is held by the ten biggest clonotypes. Sequencing was performed on peripheral blood. The receptors stem from a man aged 55 to 70 who had recovered from COVID-19.

This clone was seen more than once but under ten times. The J gene is TRBJ2-7, the V gene TRBV14; D perhaps matches TRBD2 (6 bases). With 1 base removed from V and 4 bases from J, the gap between germline ends came to 14 bases. Germline V gene sequence: CDR1 SGHDN, CDR2 FVKESK. This CDR3 has 15 residues. The CDR3 protein is CASSQASAGAYEQYF. CDR3 DNA: TGTGCCAGCAGCCAAGCTAGCGCTGGTGCTTACGAGCAGTACTTC.

The chain carries TRBV18 and TRBJ1-3; TRBD1 aligns across 7 bases. The germline V gene encodes CDR1 KGHSH and CDR2 LQKENI. The CDR3 sequence is 14 residues long. V lost 6 bases, J lost 4 bases, and 6 bases stayed unmatched. The CDR3 spells CASSSGTAGNTIYF. CDR3 coding DNA: TGTGCCAGCTCGTCTGGGACAGCAGGAAACACCATATATTTT.

J is TRBJ1-5 and V is TRBV4-1, with 7 nucleotides matching TRBD1. The CDR3 length is 14 residues. The trim removed 4 bases at V and 5 bases at J, leaving 5 bases unmatched. Germline values: CDR1 MGHRA, CDR2 YSYEKL. The CDR3 here is CASSLTGRDQPQHF. The CDR3 DNA reads TGCGCCAGCAGCCTGACAGGGCGGGATCAGCCCCAGCATTTT.

This chain links TRBV7-8 with TRBJ1-5, with 7 bases fitting TRBD1. This CDR3 is built from 15 residues. Germline V gene lookup returns CDR1 SGHVS and CDR2 FQNEAQ. With V trimmed by 4 bases and J by 2 bases, 5 bases remained unmatched. The CDR3 sequence is CASSSDRAGNQPQHF. The CDR3 coding sequence is TGTGCCAGCAGCTCCGACAGGGCTGGCAATCAGCCCCAGCATTTT.

J is TRBJ2-3 and V is TRBV6-6; 8 nucleotides match TRBD2. The ends lost 5 bases at V and 1 base at J; junction bases unmatched: 8. Germline CDR1 reads MNHNY; CDR2 reads SVGAGI (reference sequence). This CDR3 is 16 amino acids long. The CDR3 DNA reads as TGTGCCAGCAGTCTACAACGAGCGGGGGGCACAGATACGCAGTATTTT. Amino acid sequence: CASSLQRAGGTDTQYF.

The gene calls are TRBV27 and TRBJ2-3, with D maybe TRBD1 (10 bases). CDR3 length equals 20 residues. Per the germline V gene, CDR1 is MNHEY and CDR2 is SMNVEV (reference sequence). V lost 5 bases, J lost 3 bases, and 30 bases lay in between. This CDR3 is CASSPGQGVSGSYETDTQYF. The CDR3 bases are TGTGCCAGCAGTCCCGGACAGGGGGTTAGCGGGAGCTATGAGACAGATACGCAGTATTTT.

This chain uses TRBV19 with TRBJ2-2; D call uncertain. Germline V gene lookup returns CDR1 LNHDA and CDR2 SQIVND (reference sequence). With 6 bases removed from V and 0 bases from J, the gap between germline ends came to 8 bases. The CDR3 is 14 amino acids. This CDR3 reads CASRAVPNTGELFF. CDR3 DNA sequence: TGTGCCAGTAGGGCCGTCCCGAACACCGGGGAGCTGTTTTTT. Complete variable domain (other parts from reference TRBV19 and TRBJ2-2): DGGITQSPKYLFRKEGQNVTLSCEQNLNHDAMYWYRQDPGQGLRLIYYSQIVNDFQKGDIAEGYSVSREKKESFPLTVTSAQKNPTAFYLCASRAVPNTGELFFGEGSRLTVL.

The V gene is TRBV24-1, the J gene TRBJ2-2; TRBD1 matches at 7 bases. The V gene's germline CDR1 is KGHDR and CDR2 SFDVKD. The CDR3 has 15 amino acids. V dropped 6 bases and J dropped 2; count of bases not matched to a gene: 5. CDR3 protein: CATSRGQINTGELFF. The CDR3 DNA reads as TGTGCCACCAGTCGGGGACAGATTAACACCGGGGAGCTGTTTTTT.

The V and J genes are TRBV5-1 and TRBJ1-4, with no clear D. Trimming took off 1 base at V and 8 bases at J, with 12 bases between the two ends. The CDR3 has 14 residues. Germline values: CDR1 SGHRS, CDR2 YFSETQ. In DNA form, the CDR3 reads TGCGCCAGCAGCTTGACTAGTGGTCGGGAAAAACTGTTTTTT. Protein sequence: CASSLTSGREKLFF.

The V and J genes are TRBV30 and TRBJ1-1; TRBD1 matches 11 bases. V was pared by 3 bases and J by 4 bases, with 4 bases of the junction left unmatched. From germline, CDR1 is GTSNPN and CDR2 SVGIG (reference sequence). The CDR3 loop spans 14 amino acids. Here the CDR3 reads CAWRLGTGGTEAFF. The DNA for the CDR3 is TGTGCCTGGAGGCTTGGGACAGGGGGCACTGAAGCTTTCTTT.

The chain joins TRBV11-2 to TRBJ2-1; the D is unclear. V gave up 3 bases and J gave up 7 bases, with 16 bases separating them. Looked up from germline, CDR1 is SGHAT and CDR2 is FQNNGV. The CDR3 is 15 residues long. CDR3 nucleotide sequence: TGTGCCAGCAGCTTGAGACCGCAATTCGGGAATGAGCAGTTCTTC. It is translated as CASSLRPQFGNEQFF.

Only one count was recorded for this clone. The gene calls are TRBV20-1 and TRBJ2-5; unclear D gene. V was pared by 3 bases and J by 1 base, with 12 bases between. There are 14 residues in the CDR3. In germline, CDR1 is DFQATT, CDR2 SNEGSKA (reference sequence). The CDR3 is CSASRQAGQETQYF. The CDR3 bases are TGCAGTGCTAGTAGGCAGGCCGGCCAAGAGACCCAGTACTTC.

This clone was recorded only once. The V call is TRBV19, the J call TRBJ1-4; unclear D gene. Germline lookup yields CDR1 LNHDA and CDR2 SQIVND (reference sequence). The CDR3 runs 15 residues. V was shortened by 4 bases and J by 0 bases, with 9 bases between the two germline ends. The CDR3 DNA sequence: TGTGCCAGTAGTACCCAGCGTTCAACTAATGAAAAACTGTTTTTT. Translating gives CASSTQRSTNEKLFF.

In its sample, this clone was seen a few times. The V call is TRBV29-1, the J call TRBJ1-1, with D possibly TRBD1 on 5 matching bases. Germline CDR1 and CDR2: SQVTM and ANQGSEA. The germline V and J ends were trimmed by 7 bases and 5 bases, with 11 bases remaining between them. There are 11 residues in the CDR3. The CDR3, as DNA: TGCAGCGGGGGAAGGGGAACTGAAGCTTTCTTT. Translating it yields CSGGRGTEAFF.

The genes are TRBV19 and TRBJ2-5; D possibly corresponds to TRBD2 (5 bases). Germline lookup yields CDR1 LNHDA and CDR2 SQIVND (reference sequence). The CDR3 extends over 15 amino acids. Deletions cut 4 bases from V and 1 base from J, with 13 bases between. The CDR3 sequence is CASSRKARVQETQYF. The CDR3 bases are TGTGCCAGTAGTAGAAAAGCGCGGGTCCAAGAGACCCAGTACTTC.